This paragraph reports one T cell receptor (beta chain). Random hexamers primed reverse transcription of about 0.45 to 1 ug RNA. TCRdb independently ran MiXCR on the immunoSEQ multiplex PCR reads; one entry per CDR3 protein. The sample lists 110,000 to 150,000 distinct CDR3 sequences; approximately 94% were seen once. This entry belongs to a study of CD8 T cells in Susac syndrome. CDR1 and CDR2 from the germline V gene are MDHEN and SYDVKM. CDR3 length: 12 residues. Losses at the gene ends were 4 bases for V and 9 bases for J; bases not matched to a gene: 5. This TCR was sampled from a human donor with Susac syndrome. The V call is TRBV28, the J call TRBJ1-1, with 7 bases matching TRBD1. Sequencing was done on a sample of CD4+ T cells from PBMCs. CDR3 sequence (DNA): TGTGCCAGCAGTTCCGACAGGGCCAAAGCTTTCTTT. Protein sequence: CASSSDRAKAFF.